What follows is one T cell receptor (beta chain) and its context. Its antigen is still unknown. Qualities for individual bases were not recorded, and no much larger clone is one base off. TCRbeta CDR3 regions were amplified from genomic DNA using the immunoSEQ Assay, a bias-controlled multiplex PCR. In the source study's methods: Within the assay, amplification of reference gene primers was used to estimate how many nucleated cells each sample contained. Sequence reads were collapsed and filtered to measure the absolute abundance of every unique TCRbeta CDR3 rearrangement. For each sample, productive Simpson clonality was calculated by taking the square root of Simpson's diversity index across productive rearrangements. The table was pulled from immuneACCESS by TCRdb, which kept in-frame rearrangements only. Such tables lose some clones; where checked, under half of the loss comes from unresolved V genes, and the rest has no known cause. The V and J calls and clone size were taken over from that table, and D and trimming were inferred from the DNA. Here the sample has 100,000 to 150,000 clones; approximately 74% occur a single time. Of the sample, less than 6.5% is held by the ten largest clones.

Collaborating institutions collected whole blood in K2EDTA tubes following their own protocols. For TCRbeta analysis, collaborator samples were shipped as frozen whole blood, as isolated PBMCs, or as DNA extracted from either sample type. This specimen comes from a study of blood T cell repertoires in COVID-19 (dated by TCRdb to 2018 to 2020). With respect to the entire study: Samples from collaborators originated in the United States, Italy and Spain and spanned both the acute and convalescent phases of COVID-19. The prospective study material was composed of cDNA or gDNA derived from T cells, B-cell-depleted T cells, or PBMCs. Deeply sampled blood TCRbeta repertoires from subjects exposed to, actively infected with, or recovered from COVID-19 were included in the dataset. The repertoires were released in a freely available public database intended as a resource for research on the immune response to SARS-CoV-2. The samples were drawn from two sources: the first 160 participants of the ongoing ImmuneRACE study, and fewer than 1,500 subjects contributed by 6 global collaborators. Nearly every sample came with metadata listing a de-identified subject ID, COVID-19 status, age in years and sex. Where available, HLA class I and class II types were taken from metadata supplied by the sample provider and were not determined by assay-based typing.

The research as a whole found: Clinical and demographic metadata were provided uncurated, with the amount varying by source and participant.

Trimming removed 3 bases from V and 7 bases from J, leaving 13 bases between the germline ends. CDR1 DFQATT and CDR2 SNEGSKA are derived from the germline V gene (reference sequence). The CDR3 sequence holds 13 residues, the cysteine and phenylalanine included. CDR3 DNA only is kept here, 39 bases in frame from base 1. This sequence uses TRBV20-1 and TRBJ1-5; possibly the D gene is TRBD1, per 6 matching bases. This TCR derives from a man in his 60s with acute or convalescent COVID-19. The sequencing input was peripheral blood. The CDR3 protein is CSASGGGGQPQHF. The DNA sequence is TGCAGTGCTAGTGGGGGGGGCGGACAGCCCCAGCATTTT.